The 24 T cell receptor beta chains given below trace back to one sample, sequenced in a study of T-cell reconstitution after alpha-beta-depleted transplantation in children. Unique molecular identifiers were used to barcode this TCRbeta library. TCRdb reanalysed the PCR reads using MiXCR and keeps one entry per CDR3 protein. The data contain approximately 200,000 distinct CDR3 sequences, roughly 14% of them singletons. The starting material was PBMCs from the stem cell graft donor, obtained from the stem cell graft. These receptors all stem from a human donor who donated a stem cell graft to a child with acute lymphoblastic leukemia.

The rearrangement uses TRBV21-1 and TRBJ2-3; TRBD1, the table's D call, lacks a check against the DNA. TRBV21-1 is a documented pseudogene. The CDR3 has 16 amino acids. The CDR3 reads CASSKAGTPSTDTQYF. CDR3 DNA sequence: TGTGCCAGCAGCAAAGCCGGGACACCAAGCACAGATACGCAGTATTTT.

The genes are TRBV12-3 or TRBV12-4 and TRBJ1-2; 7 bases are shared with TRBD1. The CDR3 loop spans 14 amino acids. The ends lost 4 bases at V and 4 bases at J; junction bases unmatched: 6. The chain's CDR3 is CASSSWTGTYGYTF. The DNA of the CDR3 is TGTGCCAGCAGTTCTTGGACAGGAACCTATGGCTACACCTTC.

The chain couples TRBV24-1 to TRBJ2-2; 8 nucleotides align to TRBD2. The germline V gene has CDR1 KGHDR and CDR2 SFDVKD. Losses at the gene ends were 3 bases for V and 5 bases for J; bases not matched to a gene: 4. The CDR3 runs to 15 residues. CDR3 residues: CATSDGPGGTGELFF. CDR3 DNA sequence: TGTGCCACCAGTGATGGACCGGGAGGGACCGGGGAGCTGTTTTTT.

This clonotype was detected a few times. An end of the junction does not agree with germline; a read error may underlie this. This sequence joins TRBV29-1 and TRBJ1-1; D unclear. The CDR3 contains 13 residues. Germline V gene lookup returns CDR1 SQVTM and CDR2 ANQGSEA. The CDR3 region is CSVVPSRNPEAFF. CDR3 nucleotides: TGCAGCGTTGTGCCCAGTAGGAACCCTGAAGCTTTCTTT. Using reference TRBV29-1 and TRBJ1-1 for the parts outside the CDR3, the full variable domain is SAVISQKPSRDICQRGTSLTIQCQVDSQVTMMFWYRQQPGQSLTLIATANQGSEATYESGFVIDKFPISRPNLTFSTLTVSNMSPEDSSIYLCSVVPSRNPEAFFGQGTRLTVV.

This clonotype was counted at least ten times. DNA for the CDR3: TGCGCCAGCGCTTGGGGAGTAAACACTGAAGCTTTCTTT. Its translation is CASAWGVNTEAFF. The gene calls are TRBV5-1 and TRBJ1-1; D is unclear. The CDR3 has 13 residues. The germline V gene has CDR1 SGHRS and CDR2 YFSETQ. The ends were cut back, 7 bases at V and 2 bases at J, with 12 bases in the middle.

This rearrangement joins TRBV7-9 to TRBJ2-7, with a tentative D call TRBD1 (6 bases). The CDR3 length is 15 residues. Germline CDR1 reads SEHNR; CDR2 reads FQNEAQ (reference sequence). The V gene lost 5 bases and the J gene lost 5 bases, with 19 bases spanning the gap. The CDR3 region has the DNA TGTGCCAGCAGCCCTCCCAGGGGACGTAACCACGAGCAGTACTTC. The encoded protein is CASSPPRGRNHEQYF. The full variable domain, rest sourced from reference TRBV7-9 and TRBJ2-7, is DTGVSQNPRHKITKRGQNVTFRCDPISEHNRLYWYRQTLGQGPEFLTYFQNEAQLEKSRLLSDRFSAERPKGSFSTLEIQRTEQGDSAMYLCASSPPRGRNHEQYFGPGTRLTVT.

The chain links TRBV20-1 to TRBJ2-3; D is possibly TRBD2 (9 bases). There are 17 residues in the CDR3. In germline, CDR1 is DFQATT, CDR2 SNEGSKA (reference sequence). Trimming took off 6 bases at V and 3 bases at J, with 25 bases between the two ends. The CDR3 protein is CSAQTGGSGSTTDTQYF. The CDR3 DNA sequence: TGCAGTGCCCAAACAGGGGGTAGCGGGAGCACAACAGATACGCAGTATTTT.

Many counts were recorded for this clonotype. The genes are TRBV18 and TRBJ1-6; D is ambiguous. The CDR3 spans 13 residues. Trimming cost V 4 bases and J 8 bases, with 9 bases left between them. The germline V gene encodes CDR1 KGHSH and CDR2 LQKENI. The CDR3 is CASSQSEDSPLHF. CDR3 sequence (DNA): TGTGCCAGCTCACAGTCTGAAGATTCACCCCTCCACTTT.

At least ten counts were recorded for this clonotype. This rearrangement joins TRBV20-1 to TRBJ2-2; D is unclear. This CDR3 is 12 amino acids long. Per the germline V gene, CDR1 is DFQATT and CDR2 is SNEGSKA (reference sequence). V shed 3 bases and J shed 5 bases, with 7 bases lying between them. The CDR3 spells CSASKGTGELFF. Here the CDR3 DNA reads TGCAGTGCTAGTAAAGGGACCGGGGAGCTGTTTTTT.

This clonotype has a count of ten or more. CDR3 nucleotides: TGCAGCGCCATACGGACAGGGGGCATCGACGAGCAGTACTTC. It yields the protein CSAIRTGGIDEQYF. The chain has TRBV29-1 and TRBJ2-7, with 11 positions matching TRBD1. Trimming took 7 bases from V and 5 from J; bases not matched to a gene: 10. This CDR3 has 14 residues. Germline V gene data show CDR1 as SQVTM and CDR2 as ANQGSEA.

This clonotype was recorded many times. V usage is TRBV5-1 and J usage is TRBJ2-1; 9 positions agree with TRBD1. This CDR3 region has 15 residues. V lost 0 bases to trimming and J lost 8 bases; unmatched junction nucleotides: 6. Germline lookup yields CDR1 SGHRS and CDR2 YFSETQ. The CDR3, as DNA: TGCGCCAGCAGCTTGGCCGGACAGGGGTTCGATGAGCAGTTCTTC. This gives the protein CASSLAGQGFDEQFF.

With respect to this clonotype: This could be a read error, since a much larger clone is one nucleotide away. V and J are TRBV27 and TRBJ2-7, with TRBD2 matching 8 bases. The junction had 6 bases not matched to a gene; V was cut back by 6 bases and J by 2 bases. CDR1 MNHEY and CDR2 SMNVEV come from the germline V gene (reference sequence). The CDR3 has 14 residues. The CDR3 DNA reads TGTGCCAGCAGCCTTAGCGGGATCCCCTACGAGCAGTACTTC. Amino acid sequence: CASSLSGIPYEQYF.

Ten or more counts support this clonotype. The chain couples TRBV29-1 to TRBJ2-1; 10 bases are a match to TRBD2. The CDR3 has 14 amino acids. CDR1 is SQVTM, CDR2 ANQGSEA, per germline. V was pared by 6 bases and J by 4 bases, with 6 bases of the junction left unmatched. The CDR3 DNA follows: TGCAGCGTGGGGGGACTAGCGCTTTACAATGAGCAGTTCTTC. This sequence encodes CSVGGLALYNEQFF.

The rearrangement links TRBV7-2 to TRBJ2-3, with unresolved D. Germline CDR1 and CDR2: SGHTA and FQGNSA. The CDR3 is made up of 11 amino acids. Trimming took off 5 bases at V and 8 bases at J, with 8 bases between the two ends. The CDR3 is CASSPPGTQYF. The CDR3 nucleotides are TGTGCCAGCAGCCCCCCGGGTACGCAGTATTTT.

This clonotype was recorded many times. The DNA for the CDR3 is TGCGCCAGCAGCCAAGATTGGGGGAATCAGCCCCAGCATTTT. It encodes CASSQDWGNQPQHF. The chain recombines TRBV4-1 with TRBJ1-5; possible D gene TRBD1, 5 bases. Germline CDR1 is MGHRA and CDR2 is YSYEKL. The CDR3 consists of 14 residues. V was clipped by 0 bases and J by 4 bases, with 7 bases between them.

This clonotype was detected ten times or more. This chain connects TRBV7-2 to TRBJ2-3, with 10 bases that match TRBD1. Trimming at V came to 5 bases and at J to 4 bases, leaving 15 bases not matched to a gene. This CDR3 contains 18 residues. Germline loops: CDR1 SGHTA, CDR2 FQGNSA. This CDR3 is CASSERVRFGTGADTQYF. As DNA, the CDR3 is TGTGCCAGCAGCGAGCGCGTTCGTTTCGGGACAGGGGCAGATACGCAGTATTTT. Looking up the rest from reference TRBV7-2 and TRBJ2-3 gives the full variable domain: GAGVSQSPSNKVTEKGKDVELRCDPISGHTALYWYRQSLGQGLEFLIYFQGNSAPDKSGLPSDRFSAERTGGSVSTLTIQRTQQEDSAVYLCASSERVRFGTGADTQYFGPGTRLTVL.

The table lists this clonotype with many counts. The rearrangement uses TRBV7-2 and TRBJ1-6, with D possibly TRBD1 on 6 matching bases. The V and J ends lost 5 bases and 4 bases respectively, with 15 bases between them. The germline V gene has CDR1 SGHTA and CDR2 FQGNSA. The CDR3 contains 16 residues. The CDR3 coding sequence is TGTGCCAGCAGCCCGCAGGGGCCGGGATATAATTCACCCCTCCACTTT. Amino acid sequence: CASSPQGPGYNSPLHF.

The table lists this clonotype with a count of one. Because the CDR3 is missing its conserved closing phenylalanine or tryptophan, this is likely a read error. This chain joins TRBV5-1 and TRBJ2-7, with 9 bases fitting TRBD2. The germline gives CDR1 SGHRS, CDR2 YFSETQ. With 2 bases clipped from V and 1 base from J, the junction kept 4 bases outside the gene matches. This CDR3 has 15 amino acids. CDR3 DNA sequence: TGCGCCAGCAGCTTTTGGGCGGGAGGGTCCTACGAGCAGTACTCC. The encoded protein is CASSFWAGGSYEQYS.

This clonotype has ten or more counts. The CDR3: CASSQAPINRRYNEQFF. CDR3 sequence (DNA): TGCGCCAGCAGCCAAGCGCCTATCAACCGGCGTTACAATGAGCAGTTCTTC. The chain couples TRBV4-1 to TRBJ2-1, with D hard to call. The CDR3 covers 17 residues. Germline assignment: CDR1 MGHRA and CDR2 YSYEKL. Trimming pared 1 base from V and 4 bases from J, leaving 17 bases between.

CDR3 bases: TGTGCCAGCAGCAATGACAGGGTTAAGAACGGGGAGCTGTTTTTT. Protein product: CASSNDRVKNGELFF. The V call is TRBV7-8, the J call TRBJ2-2; 7 positions match TRBD1. Germline trimming cut 5 bases from V and 7 bases from J; bases unmatched to any gene: 10. Germline V gene sequence: CDR1 SGHVS, CDR2 FQNEAQ. The CDR3 length is 15 residues.

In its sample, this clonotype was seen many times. The CDR3 here is CATKDQNNEQFF. CDR3 nucleotides: TGTGCCACCAAGGACCAAAACAATGAGCAGTTCTTC. The genes are TRBV12-3 or TRBV12-4 and TRBJ2-1; D is unclear. The V end lost 10 bases, the J end lost 5 bases, and 12 bases lay between the germline ends. The CDR3 is 12 residues long.

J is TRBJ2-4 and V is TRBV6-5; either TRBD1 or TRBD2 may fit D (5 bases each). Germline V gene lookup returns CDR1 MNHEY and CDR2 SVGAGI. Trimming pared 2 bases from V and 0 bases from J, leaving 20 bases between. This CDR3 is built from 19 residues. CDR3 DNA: TGTGCCAGCAGTTACCCTGGGACGGCCGGGCGGTCAGCCAAAAACATTCAGTACTTC. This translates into CASSYPGTAGRSAKNIQYF.

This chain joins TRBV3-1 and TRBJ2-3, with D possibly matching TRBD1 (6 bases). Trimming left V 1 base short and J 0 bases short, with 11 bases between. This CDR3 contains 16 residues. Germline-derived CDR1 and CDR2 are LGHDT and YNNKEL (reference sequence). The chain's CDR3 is CASSQVGQGSTDTQYF. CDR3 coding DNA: TGTGCCAGCAGCCAAGTAGGTCAGGGGAGCACAGATACGCAGTATTTT.

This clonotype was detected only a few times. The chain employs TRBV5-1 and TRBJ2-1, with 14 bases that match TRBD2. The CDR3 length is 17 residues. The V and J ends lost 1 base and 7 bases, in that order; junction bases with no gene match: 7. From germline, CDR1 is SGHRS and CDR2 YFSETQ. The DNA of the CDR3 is TGCGCCAGCAGCTTGCTAATCGGGACTAGCGGGAGAAATGAGCAGTTCTTC. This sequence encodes CASSLLIGTSGRNEQFF.